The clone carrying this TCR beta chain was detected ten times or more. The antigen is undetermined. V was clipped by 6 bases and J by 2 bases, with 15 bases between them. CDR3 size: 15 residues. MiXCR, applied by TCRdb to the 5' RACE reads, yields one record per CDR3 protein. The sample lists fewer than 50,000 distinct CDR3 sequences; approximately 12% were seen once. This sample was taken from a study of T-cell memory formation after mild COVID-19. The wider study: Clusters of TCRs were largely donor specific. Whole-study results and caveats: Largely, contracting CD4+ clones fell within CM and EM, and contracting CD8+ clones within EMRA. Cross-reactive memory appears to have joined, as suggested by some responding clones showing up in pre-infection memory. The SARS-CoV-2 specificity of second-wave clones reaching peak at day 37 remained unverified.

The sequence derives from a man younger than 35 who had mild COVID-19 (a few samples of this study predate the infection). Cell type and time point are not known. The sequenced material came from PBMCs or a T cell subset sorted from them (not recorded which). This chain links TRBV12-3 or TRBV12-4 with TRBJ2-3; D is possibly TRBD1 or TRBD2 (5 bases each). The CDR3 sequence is CASSTHTGTTDTQYF. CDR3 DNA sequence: TGTGCCAGCAGCACCCATACGGGGACCACAGATACGCAGTATTTT.